Following are 9 T cell receptor beta chains from one sample sequenced in a study of T cells after yellow fever vaccination. TCRdb recomputed calls from the 5' RACE reads with MiXCR, one row per CDR3 protein. The sample lists some 300,000 distinct CDR3 sequences; 8.7% were seen once. The starting material was CD4+ T cells sorted from PBMCs, obtained 5 days after the yellow fever booster vaccination. Receptors originate from a man younger than 35 who received the YFV17D yellow fever vaccine.

The chain uses TRBV7-7 and TRBJ1-1; no clear D. The CDR3 is 17 amino acids. V lost 1 base, J lost 3 bases, and 18 bases lay in between. The germline V gene has CDR1 SSHAT and CDR2 FNYEAQ (reference sequence). For the CDR3, the DNA is TGTGCCAGCAGCTTAGGAGGGTTACATCTCAAGTACACTGAAGCTTTCTTT. Translating it yields CASSLGGLHLKYTEAFF.

This clonotype has more than one count but fewer than ten. V gene TRBV4-1 combines with J gene TRBJ1-6, with D possibly TRBD1 on 6 matching bases. V was clipped by 3 bases and J by 10 bases, with 16 bases between them. The germline CDR1 and CDR2 sequences are MGHRA and YSYEKL. This CDR3 region has 15 residues. CDR3 residues: CASSQFLGAGSPLHF. The CDR3 nucleotides are TGCGCCAGCAGCCAGTTTTTGGGGGCGGGCTCACCCCTCCACTTT.

This clonotype was counted only a few times. The chain recombines TRBV7-2 with TRBJ1-4; TRBD1 is a possible D gene (5 bases). CDR1 is SGHTA, CDR2 FQGNSA, per germline. The CDR3 consists of 14 residues. V was trimmed by 4 bases and J by 8 bases, leaving 14 bases between them. The chain's CDR3 is CASSSGVWGEKLFF. CDR3 sequence (DNA): TGTGCCAGCAGCTCGGGGGTATGGGGGGAAAAACTGTTTTTT.

This clonotype has more than one count but fewer than ten. V usage is TRBV12-3 or TRBV12-4 and J usage is TRBJ2-4; D is unclear. V dropped 7 bases and J dropped 1 base, with 8 bases sitting between them. The CDR3 is 13 amino acids. This CDR3 reads CASTRYAKNIQYF. CDR3 bases: TGTGCCAGCACCCGGTACGCCAAAAACATTCAGTACTTC.

This clonotype was detected ten times or more. The chain carries TRBV5-5 and TRBJ2-1, with D uncertain. This CDR3 contains 12 residues. Germline lookup yields CDR1 SGHKS and CDR2 YYEKEE (reference sequence). Between the trimmed V and J ends, which lost 1 base and 8 bases, there was a span of 7 bases. In nucleotides, the CDR3 is TGTGCCAGCAGCTTGCCTCTCTATGAGCAGTTCTTC. As protein: CASSLPLYEQFF.

The gene calls are TRBV5-1 and TRBJ1-1; TRBD1 might be the D (5 bases). The CDR3 contains 16 residues. Germline lookup yields CDR1 SGHRS and CDR2 YFSETQ. Trimming removed 4 bases at V and 11 bases at J, with 27 bases between. CDR3 sequence: CASSAGLTDARKLAFF. As DNA, the CDR3 is TGCGCCAGCAGCGCGGGACTGACGGATGCTAGAAAACTGGCTTTCTTT.

This clonotype has just a few counts. The genes are TRBV20-1 and TRBJ1-1, with D hard to call. The germline V gene encodes CDR1 DFQATT and CDR2 SNEGSKA (reference sequence). V gave up 3 bases and J gave up 4 bases, with 15 bases separating them. This CDR3 is built from 14 residues. The CDR3 sequence: CSAREDSRATEAFF. The CDR3, as DNA: TGCAGTGCTAGGGAAGACTCCCGAGCCACTGAAGCTTTCTTT.

This clonotype was seen more than once but under ten times. The rearrangement uses TRBV20-1 and TRBJ1-1; 7 nucleotides align to TRBD1. Germline lookup yields CDR1 DFQATT and CDR2 SNEGSKA (reference sequence). The CDR3 length is 10 residues. Losses at the gene ends were 7 bases for V and 8 bases for J; bases not matched to a gene: 4. The CDR3 here is CSVLDREAFF. DNA of the CDR3: TGCAGTGTCCTGGACAGGGAAGCTTTCTTT.

This clonotype was found a few times. The V call is TRBV3-1, the J call TRBJ1-1, with 7 bases aligning to TRBD1. Trimming removed 2 bases from V and 11 bases from J; junction bases left unmatched: 5. The CDR3 is 12 residues long. Per the germline V gene, CDR1 is LGHDT and CDR2 is YNNKEL (reference sequence). CDR3 protein: CASSQWKGAAFF. The DNA of the CDR3 is TGTGCCAGCAGCCAATGGAAGGGGGCGGCTTTCTTT.